A single sample gave rise to the 13 T cell receptor beta chains below, sequenced in a study of T-cell reconstitution after alpha-beta-depleted transplantation in children. Unique molecular identifiers were incorporated when the TCRbeta library was constructed. TCRdb re-called the PCR reads through MiXCR, storing one row per CDR3 protein. The sample shows around 490,000 distinct CDR3 sequences, approximately 10% of them seen only once. The starting material was PBMCs, mostly from graft donor cells, obtained 180 days after TCRalphabeta/CD19-depleted stem cell transplant. The receptors here all came from a female patient aged 2-9 years who had a stem cell transplant for aplastic anemia, so the T cells may come from the graft donor.

This clonotype was counted only a few times. The chain recombines TRBV9 with TRBJ2-7, with 7 bases fitting TRBD1. The germline gives CDR1 SGDLS, CDR2 YYNGEE. The CDR3 covers 16 residues. The V and J ends lost 3 bases and 5 bases, in that order; junction bases with no gene match: 14. The CDR3 sequence: CASSALPTGAVHEQYF. CDR3 DNA: TGTGCCAGCAGCGCACTACCCACAGGGGCTGTCCACGAGCAGTACTTC.

This clonotype was counted between two and nine times. The chain has TRBV5-1 and TRBJ1-1; D ambiguous. Germline lookup yields CDR1 SGHRS and CDR2 YFSETQ. V gave up 6 bases and J gave up 0 bases, with 9 bases separating them. The CDR3 has 13 amino acids. The CDR3 sequence is CASNVPMNTEAFF. CDR3 in DNA: TGCGCCAGCAACGTTCCGATGAACACTGAAGCTTTCTTT.

This chain connects TRBV7-8 to TRBJ1-1; 7 positions match TRBD1. Germline CDR1 reads SGHVS; CDR2 reads FQNEAQ. With 5 bases clipped from V and 11 bases from J, the junction kept 14 bases outside the gene matches. This CDR3 contains 14 residues. The CDR3 loop is CASSEGPGGKEAFF. The CDR3 DNA follows: TGTGCCAGCAGCGAGGGCCCAGGGGGAAAGGAGGCTTTCTTT.

This clonotype was found a few times. This chain joins TRBV18 and TRBJ1-3, with D perhaps matching TRBD1 (5 bases). The CDR3 loop spans 15 amino acids. Germline lookup yields CDR1 KGHSH and CDR2 LQKENI. Trimming pared 0 bases from V and 2 bases from J, leaving 8 bases between. CDR3 protein: CASSPPGLAGNTIYF. The CDR3 region has the DNA TGTGCCAGCTCACCACCGGGGCTGGCTGGAAACACCATATATTTT.

This sequence joins TRBV7-2 and TRBJ2-1; 8 bases align to TRBD1. The germline gives CDR1 SGHTA, CDR2 FQGNSA. Trimming took 3 bases from V and 6 from J; bases not matched to a gene: 4. The CDR3 covers 14 residues. CDR3 in amino acids: CASSFRDRTNEQFF. CDR3 DNA sequence: TGTGCCAGCAGCTTCCGGGACAGGACCAATGAGCAGTTCTTC.

This clonotype was counted many times. The chain employs TRBV12-3 or TRBV12-4 and TRBJ1-5; no clear D. V was cut by 8 bases and J by 1 base, with 12 bases left in between. The CDR3 totals 14 residues. CDR3 sequence: CASSSQVSNQPQHF. The CDR3 DNA reads TGTGCCAGCTCTTCTCAGGTGAGCAATCAGCCCCAGCATTTT.

This clonotype was observed a few times. V and J are TRBV27 and TRBJ2-2, with 8 bases lining up with TRBD2. The CDR3 covers 16 residues. Germline CDR1 reads MNHEY; CDR2 reads SMNVEV (reference sequence). V dropped 6 bases and J dropped 2; count of bases not matched to a gene: 8. CDR3 loop: CASRTKLAANTGELFF. As DNA, the CDR3 is TGTGCCAGCAGAACTAAACTAGCGGCAAACACCGGGGAGCTGTTTTTT.

This chain uses TRBV20-1 with TRBJ2-4; 8 positions match TRBD2. Looked up from germline, CDR1 is DFQATT and CDR2 is SNEGSKA (reference sequence). The CDR3 runs 15 residues. Germline trimming cut 5 bases from V and 1 base from J; bases unmatched to any gene: 7. The CDR3 region has the DNA TGCAGTGCTCTTAGCGGGACGGGGGCCAAAAACATTCAGTACTTC. Translating gives CSALSGTGAKNIQYF.

In this sample, this clonotype turned up a few times. The rearrangement joins TRBV9 to TRBJ2-1; 11 bases agree with TRBD2. The CDR3 spans 18 residues. Losses at the gene ends were 0 bases for V and 0 bases for J; bases not matched to a gene: 5. Germline V lookup: CDR1 SGDLS, CDR2 YYNGEE. The CDR3 nucleotides read TGTGCCAGCAGCGTAGATTCTAGCGGGAGGTCCTCCTACAATGAGCAGTTCTTC. Protein product: CASSVDSSGRSSYNEQFF.

This rearrangement joins TRBV14 to TRBJ1-2; D gene uncertain. The CDR3 totals 13 residues. V lost 1 base to trimming and J lost 4 bases, with 7 bases between them. Germline lookup yields CDR1 SGHDN and CDR2 FVKESK. In DNA, the CDR3 is TGTGCCAGCAGCCAAGTAGGATTCTATGGCTACACCTTC. Translation: CASSQVGFYGYTF.

This clonotype was picked up a small number of times. The CDR3 coding sequence is TGTGCCAGCAGCTTCGACAGTTACACTGAAGCTTTCTTT. This codes for CASSFDSYTEAFF. V gene TRBV7-2 combines with J gene TRBJ1-1, with D perhaps TRBD1 (5 bases). Germline V gives CDR1 SGHTA, CDR2 FQGNSA. The CDR3 totals 13 residues. The V end lost 3 bases, the J end lost 3 bases, and 8 bases lay between the germline ends. Looking up the rest from reference TRBV7-2 and TRBJ1-1 gives the full variable domain: GAGVSQSPSNKVTEKGKDVELRCDPISGHTALYWYRQSLGQGLEFLIYFQGNSAPDKSGLPSDRFSAERTGGSVSTLTIQRTQQEDSAVYLCASSFDSYTEAFFGQGTRLTVV.

This clonotype was detected only a few times. V and J are TRBV6-2 or TRBV6-3 and TRBJ2-7, with unresolved D. V was cut by 4 bases and J by 1 base, with 8 bases left in between. Germline values: CDR1 MNHEY, CDR2 SVGEGT. This CDR3 is built from 13 residues. The CDR3 protein is CASSFRQSYEQYF. In DNA, the CDR3 is TGTGCCAGCAGTTTTCGGCAGTCCTACGAGCAGTACTTC.

This sequence joins TRBV19 and TRBJ1-2; 7 nucleotides agree with TRBD1. The CDR3 loop spans 15 amino acids. With 9 bases clipped from V and 3 bases from J, the junction kept 13 bases outside the gene matches. CDR1 LNHDA and CDR2 SQIVND come from the germline V gene (reference sequence). The CDR3 reads CASRDSDLVHYGYTF. Written as DNA, the CDR3 is TGTGCCAGCCGGGACAGCGATCTTGTACACTATGGCTACACCTTC. Variable domain in full (rest from reference TRBV19 and TRBJ1-2): DGGITQSPKYLFRKEGQNVTLSCEQNLNHDAMYWYRQDPGQGLRLIYYSQIVNDFQKGDIAEGYSVSREKKESFPLTVTSAQKNPTAFYLCASRDSDLVHYGYTFGSGTRLTVV.